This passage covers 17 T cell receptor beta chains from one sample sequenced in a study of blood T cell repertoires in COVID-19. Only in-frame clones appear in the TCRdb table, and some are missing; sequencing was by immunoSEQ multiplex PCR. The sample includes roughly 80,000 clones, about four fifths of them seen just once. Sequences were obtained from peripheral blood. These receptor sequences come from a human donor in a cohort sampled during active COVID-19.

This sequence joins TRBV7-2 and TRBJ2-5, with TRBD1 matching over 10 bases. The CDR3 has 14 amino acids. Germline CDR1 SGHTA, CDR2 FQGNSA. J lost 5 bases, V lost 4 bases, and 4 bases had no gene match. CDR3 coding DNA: TGTGCCAGCAGCTCATGGGGACAGGGGGAGACCCAGTACTTC. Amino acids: CASSSWGQGETQYF.

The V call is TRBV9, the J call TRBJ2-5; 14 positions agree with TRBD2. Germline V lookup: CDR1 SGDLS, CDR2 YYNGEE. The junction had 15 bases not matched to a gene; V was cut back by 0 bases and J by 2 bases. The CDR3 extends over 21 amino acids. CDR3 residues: CASSVATGTSGGQNQQETQYF. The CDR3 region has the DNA TGTGCCAGCAGCGTAGCTACTGGGACTAGCGGGGGACAAAACCAGCAAGAGACCCAGTACTTC.

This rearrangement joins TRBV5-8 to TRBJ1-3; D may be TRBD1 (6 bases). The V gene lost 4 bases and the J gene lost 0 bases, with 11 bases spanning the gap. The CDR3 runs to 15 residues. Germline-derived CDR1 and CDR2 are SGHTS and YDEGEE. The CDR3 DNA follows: TGTGCCAGCAGCCCAGGACAGTTCTCTGGAAACACCATATATTTT. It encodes CASSPGQFSGNTIYF.

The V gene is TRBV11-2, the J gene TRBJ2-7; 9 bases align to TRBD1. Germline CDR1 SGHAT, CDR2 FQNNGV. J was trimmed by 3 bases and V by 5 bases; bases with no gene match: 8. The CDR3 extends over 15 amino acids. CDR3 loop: CASSASGTGIYEQYF. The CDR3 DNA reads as TGTGCCAGCAGCGCTTCCGGGACAGGGATCTACGAGCAGTACTTC.

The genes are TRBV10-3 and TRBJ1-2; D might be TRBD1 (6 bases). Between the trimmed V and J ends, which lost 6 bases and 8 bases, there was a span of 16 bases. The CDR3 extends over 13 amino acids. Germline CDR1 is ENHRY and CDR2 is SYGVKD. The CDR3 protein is CAISLTGNSGYTF. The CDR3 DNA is TGTGCCATCAGCCTAACAGGGAACAGCGGCTACACCTTC.

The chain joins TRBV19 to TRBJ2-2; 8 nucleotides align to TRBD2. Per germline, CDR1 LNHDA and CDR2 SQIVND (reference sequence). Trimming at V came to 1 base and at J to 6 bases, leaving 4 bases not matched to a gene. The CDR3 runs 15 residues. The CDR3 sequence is CASSIVGGAAGELFF. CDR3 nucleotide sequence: TGTGCCAGTAGTATAGTCGGGGGGGCGGCCGGGGAGCTGTTTTTT.

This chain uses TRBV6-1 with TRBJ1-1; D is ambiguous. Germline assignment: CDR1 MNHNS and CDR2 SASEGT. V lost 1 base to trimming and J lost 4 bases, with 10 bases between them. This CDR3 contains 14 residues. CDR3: CASSEVSTGTEAFF. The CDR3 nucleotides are TGTGCCAGCAGTGAAGTTTCCACCGGCACTGAAGCTTTCTTT.

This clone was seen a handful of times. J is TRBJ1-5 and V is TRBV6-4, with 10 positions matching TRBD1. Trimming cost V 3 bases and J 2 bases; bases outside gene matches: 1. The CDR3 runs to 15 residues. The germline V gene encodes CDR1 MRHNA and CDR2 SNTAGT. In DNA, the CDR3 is TGTGCCAGCAGTGATGGGACAGGGGGCAATCAGCCCCAGCATTTT. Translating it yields CASSDGTGGNQPQHF.

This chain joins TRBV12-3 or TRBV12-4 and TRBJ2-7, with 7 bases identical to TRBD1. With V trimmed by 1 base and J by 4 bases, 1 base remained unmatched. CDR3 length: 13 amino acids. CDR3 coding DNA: TGTGCCAGCAGTTTAGGACAGGGTTACGAGCAGTACTTC. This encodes CASSLGQGYEQYF.

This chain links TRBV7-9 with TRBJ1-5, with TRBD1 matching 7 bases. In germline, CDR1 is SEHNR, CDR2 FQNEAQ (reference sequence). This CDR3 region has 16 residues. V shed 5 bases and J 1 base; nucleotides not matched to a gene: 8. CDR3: CASSEQQGTSNQPQHF. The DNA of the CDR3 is TGTGCCAGCAGCGAACAACAGGGGACCAGCAATCAGCCCCAGCATTTT.

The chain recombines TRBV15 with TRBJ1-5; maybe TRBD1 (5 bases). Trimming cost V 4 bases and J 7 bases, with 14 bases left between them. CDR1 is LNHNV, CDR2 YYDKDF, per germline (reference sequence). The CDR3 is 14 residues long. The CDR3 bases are TGTGCCACCAGCATATTAAGCAGGGAACAGCCCCAGCATTTT. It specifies CATSILSREQPQHF.

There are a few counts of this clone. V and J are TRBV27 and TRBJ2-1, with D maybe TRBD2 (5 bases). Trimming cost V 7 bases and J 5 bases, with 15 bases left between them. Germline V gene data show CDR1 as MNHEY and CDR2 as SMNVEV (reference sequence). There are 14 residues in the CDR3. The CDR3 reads CASKRRGPDNEQFF. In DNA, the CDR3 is TGTGCCAGCAAAAGAAGAGGGCCCGACAATGAGCAGTTCTTC.

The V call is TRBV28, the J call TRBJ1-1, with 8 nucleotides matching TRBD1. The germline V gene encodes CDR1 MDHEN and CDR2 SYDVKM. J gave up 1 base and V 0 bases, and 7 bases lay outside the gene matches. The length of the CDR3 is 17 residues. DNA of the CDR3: TGTGCCAGCAGTTTATGGGACTTTCAGGGGGCGAACACTGAAGCTTTCTTT. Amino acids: CASSLWDFQGANTEAFF.

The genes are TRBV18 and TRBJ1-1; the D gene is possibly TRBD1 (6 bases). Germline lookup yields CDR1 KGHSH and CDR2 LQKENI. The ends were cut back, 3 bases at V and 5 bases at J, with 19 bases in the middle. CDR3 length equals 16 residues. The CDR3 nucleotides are TGTGCCAGCTCACCCCAGAACCAGGGGATGGGGACTGAAGCTTTCTTT. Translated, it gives CASSPQNQGMGTEAFF.

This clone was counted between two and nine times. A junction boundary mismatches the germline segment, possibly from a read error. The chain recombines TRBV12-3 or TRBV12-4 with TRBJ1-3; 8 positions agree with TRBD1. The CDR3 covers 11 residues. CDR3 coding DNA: TGTGCCAGCAGCCTCCGGGGAGGACAGGGCTTT. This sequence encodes CASSLRGGQGF.

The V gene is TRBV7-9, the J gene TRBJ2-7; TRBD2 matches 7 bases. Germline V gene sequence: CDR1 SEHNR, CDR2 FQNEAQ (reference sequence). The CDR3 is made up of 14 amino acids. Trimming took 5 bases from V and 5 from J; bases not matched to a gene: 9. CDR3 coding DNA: TGTGCCAGCAGCCCACCCGGGACTATGGACGAGCAGTACTTC. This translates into CASSPPGTMDEQYF.

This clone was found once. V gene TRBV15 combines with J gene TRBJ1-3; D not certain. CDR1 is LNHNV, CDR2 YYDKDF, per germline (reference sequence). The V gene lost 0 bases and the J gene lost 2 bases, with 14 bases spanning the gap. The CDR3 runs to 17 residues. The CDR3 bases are TGTGCCACCAGCAGAGATCTGGGAGGCGGACCTGGAAACACCATATATTTT. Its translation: CATSRDLGGGPGNTIYF.